Presented here are 2 T cell receptor beta chains from one specimen sequenced in a study of T-cell reconstitution after alpha-beta-depleted transplantation in children. Unique molecular identifiers were built into the TCRbeta library. Using its own MiXCR run on the PCR reads, TCRdb lists one record per CDR3 protein. The sample includes about 400,000 distinct CDR3 sequences, 10% to 15% seen only once; the top ten take approximately 4.3%. Sequenced here: PBMCs, sampled from the stem cell graft. The receptors come from a human donor who donated a stem cell graft to a child with Fanconi anemia.

This clonotype was counted a few times. The gene calls are TRBV2 and TRBJ2-5; 9 bases are shared with TRBD1. V dropped 10 bases and J dropped 5; count of bases not matched to a gene: 8. Germline CDR1 is SNHLY and CDR2 is FYNNEI. The CDR3 consists of 13 residues. Here the CDR3 DNA reads TGTGCCACCACGATCGGACAGGGGGAGACCCAGTACTTC. Translating it yields CATTIGQGETQYF.

This clonotype showed up just a few times. This chain links TRBV14 with TRBJ1-1, with a possible D match to TRBD1 (6 bases). Trimming removed 3 bases from V and 5 bases from J, with 16 bases in between. Germline V gene data show CDR1 as SGHDN and CDR2 as FVKESK. This CDR3 comprises 15 residues. The CDR3, as DNA: TGTGCCAGCAGCCATGTGAGGGGGGGAAAGACTGAAGCTTTCTTT. As protein: CASSHVRGGKTEAFF.